The rows below give T cell receptor beta chains drawn from one sample of a study of blood T cell repertoires in COVID-19. The table came from immunoSEQ multiplex PCR; TCRdb's copy has only in-frame clones and leaves some out. This table has roughly 170,000 clones, around 87% appearing once. The material sequenced was peripheral blood. These receptors all stem from a man between 35 and 55 years old with active or convalescent COVID-19. CDR3s include the opening cysteine and the closing phenylalanine or tryptophan. D genes are given only for firm matches. Only some rows state a clone size, as once, few, many or a class for expanded clones.

j_call	d_call	v_call	clone_size	cdr3_nt	cdr3_aa
TRBJ2-2	NA	TRBV27	once	TGTGCCAGCAGTTCACAGGGTACCGGGGAGCTGTTTTTT	CASSSQGTGELFF
TRBJ1-1	TRBD1	TRBV10-2	NA	TGCGCCAGCTCGAGCGGGACAGGGGAAACTGAAGCTTTCTTT	CASSSGTGETEAFF
TRBJ2-5	TRBD2	TRBV6-5	NA	TGTGCCAGCAGTTACTTTGGGCTAGCGGGGGCAGAGACCCAGTACTTC	CASSYFGLAGAETQYF
TRBJ2-5	TRBD2	TRBV2	NA	TGTGCCAGCAGCGCTGGACTAGCGGAGACCCAGTACTTC	CASSAGLAETQYF
TRBJ2-3	NA	TRBV10-2	NA	TGCGCCAGCAGTGAGTCACGGGGGGCTGCAGATACGCAGTATTTT	CASSESRGAADTQYF
TRBJ1-5	NA	TRBV6-6	NA	TGTGCCAGCACCCCACAGGGTTCCAATCAGCCCCAGCATTTT	CASTPQGSNQPQHF
TRBJ2-7	NA	TRBV7-9	NA	TGTGCCAGCAGCTCCACGACGGGAGACTACGAGCAGTACTTC	CASSSTTGDYEQYF
TRBJ1-1	TRBD1	TRBV5-1	NA	TGCGCCAGCAGCTGGACAGGGCTCACTGAAGCTTTCTTT	CASSWTGLTEAFF
TRBJ1-5	NA	TRBV20-1	once	TGCAGTGCTAGTTCCGGGGTTAGCAATCAGCCCCAGCATTTT	CSASSGVSNQPQHF
TRBJ2-7	NA	TRBV11-3	once	TGTGCCAGCAGCCCCAGGAGGGTGGGCGAGCAGTACTTC	CASSPRRVGEQYF
TRBJ1-2	TRBD1	TRBV29-1	NA	TGCAGCGTGCCGGGACAGCGAATTAACTATGGCTACACCTTC	CSVPGQRINYGYTF
TRBJ1-6	TRBD1	TRBV2	NA	TGTGCCAGCAGGAGACAGGGGAGTTCACCCCTCCACTTT	CASRRQGSSPLHF
TRBJ1-6	TRBD1	TRBV7-9	NA	TGTGCCAGCAGCCCATGGACAGGGAGTGATAATTCACCCCTCCACTTT	CASSPWTGSDNSPLHF
TRBJ2-3	NA	TRBV15	NA	TGTGCCACCAGCGAACATCCCACAGATACGCAGTATTTT	CATSEHPTDTQYF
TRBJ2-5	TRBD2	TRBV9	NA	TGTGCCAGCTCCTGGACTAGCGGGGGGTCAGAGACCCAGTACTTC	CASSWTSGGSETQYF
TRBJ1-2	TRBD1	TRBV9	NA	TGTGCCAGCAGAGGGGACAGACCCCCCCACTATGGCTACACCTTC	CASRGDRPPHYGYTF
TRBJ2-3	TRBD2	TRBV20-1	NA	TGCAGTCCTAGTTCACTAGCGGGGACGAATACGCAGTATTTT	CSPSSLAGTNTQYF
TRBJ2-3	TRBD2	TRBV7-2	NA	TGTGCCAGCAGCCCCCGCCTAGCGGGGGGGCACACGCAGTATTTT	CASSPRLAGGHTQYF
TRBJ1-2	TRBD1	TRBV19	NA	TGTGCCAGTAGTATAGCCTTAGACAGGGCTAACTATGGCTACACCTTC	CASSIALDRANYGYTF
TRBJ2-1	TRBD2	TRBV20-1	NA	TGCAGTGCTAGTGAGCCGGGGGGGCCGTTTGTAGGTGAGCAGTTCTTC	CSASEPGGPFVGEQFF